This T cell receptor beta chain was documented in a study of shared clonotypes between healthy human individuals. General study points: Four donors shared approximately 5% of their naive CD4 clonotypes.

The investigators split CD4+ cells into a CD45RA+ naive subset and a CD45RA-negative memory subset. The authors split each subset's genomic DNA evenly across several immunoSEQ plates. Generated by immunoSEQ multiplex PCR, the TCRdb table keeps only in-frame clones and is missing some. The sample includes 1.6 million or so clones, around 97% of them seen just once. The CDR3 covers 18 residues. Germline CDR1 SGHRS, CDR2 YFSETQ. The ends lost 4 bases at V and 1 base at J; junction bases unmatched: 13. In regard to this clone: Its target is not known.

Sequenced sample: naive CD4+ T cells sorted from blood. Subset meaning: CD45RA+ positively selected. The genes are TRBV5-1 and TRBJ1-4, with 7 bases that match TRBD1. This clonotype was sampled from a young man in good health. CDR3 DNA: TGCGCCAGCAGCGAAAACCGGGACAGCCTTCTAACTAATGAAAAACTGTTTTTT. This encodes CASSENRDSLLTNEKLFF. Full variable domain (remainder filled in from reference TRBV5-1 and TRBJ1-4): KAGVTQTPRYLIKTRGQQVTLSCSPISGHRSVSWYQQTPGQGLQFLFEYFSETQRNKGNFPGRFSGRQFSNSRSEMNVSTLELGDSALYLCASSENRDSLLTNEKLFFGSGTQLSVL.